The subject of this entry is one T cell receptor (beta chain). Its antigen remains unknown. This table comes from immunoSEQ multiplex PCR, and its TCRdb copy is limited to in-frame clones, with some not included. This table holds some 70,000 clones, around 89% found once. Germline-derived CDR1 and CDR2 are SGHTA and FQGTGA. The CDR3 has 15 residues. V lost 3 bases and J lost 3, with 13 bases in between. The sample originates from a study of OX40 agonist ivuxolimab in advanced cancers. Overall study: Hepatocellular carcinoma, melanoma, renal cell or head and neck cancer was diagnosed in the dose-escalation patients. Earlier treatment with anti-PD-1, anti-PD-L1 or anti-CTLA-4 was permitted, and roughly 40% had received some. Regarding the study as a whole: Some nonresponders additionally presented with little normalized T-cell clonal expansion. With doses of 0.1-3.0 mg/kg, partial responders showed among the lowest clonal expansion.

The chain joins TRBV7-3 to TRBJ2-3, with D maybe TRBD2 (6 bases). This specimen was CD4+ or CD8+ T cells sorted from blood, taken in a trial of the OX40 agonist ivuxolimab. This sequence was found in an adult with an advanced solid tumor such as melanoma, head and neck, liver or kidney cancer. CDR3 in DNA: TGTGCCAGCAGCTTGCGGGAAAGCGGTACAGATACGCAGTATTTT. This codes for CASSLRESGTDTQYF.